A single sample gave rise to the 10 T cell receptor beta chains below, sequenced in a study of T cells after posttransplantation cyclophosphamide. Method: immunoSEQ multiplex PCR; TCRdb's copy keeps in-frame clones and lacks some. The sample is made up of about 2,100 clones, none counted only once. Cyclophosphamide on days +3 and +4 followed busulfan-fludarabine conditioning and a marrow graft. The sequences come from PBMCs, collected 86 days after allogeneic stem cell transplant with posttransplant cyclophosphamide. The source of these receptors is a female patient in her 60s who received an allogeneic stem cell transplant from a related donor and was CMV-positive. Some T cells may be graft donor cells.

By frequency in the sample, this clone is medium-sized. DNA of the CDR3: TGTGCCAGCAGTGCCGGGACTAGCCTGAACACCGGGGAGCTGTTTTTT. This translates into CASSAGTSLNTGELFF. The chain links TRBV5-4 to TRBJ2-2, with TRBD2 identical over 9 bases. CDR1 and CDR2 from the germline V gene are SGHNT and YYREEE (reference sequence). Trimming took 5 bases from V and 1 from J; bases not matched to a gene: 6. CDR3 length: 16 amino acids.

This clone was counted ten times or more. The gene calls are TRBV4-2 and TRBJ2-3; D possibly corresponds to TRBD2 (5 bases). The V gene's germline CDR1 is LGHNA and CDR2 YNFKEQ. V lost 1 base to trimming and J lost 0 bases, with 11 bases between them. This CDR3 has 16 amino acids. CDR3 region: CASSQVVRGSTDTQYF. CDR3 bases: TGTGCCAGCAGCCAAGTCGTGCGCGGGAGCACAGATACGCAGTATTTT.

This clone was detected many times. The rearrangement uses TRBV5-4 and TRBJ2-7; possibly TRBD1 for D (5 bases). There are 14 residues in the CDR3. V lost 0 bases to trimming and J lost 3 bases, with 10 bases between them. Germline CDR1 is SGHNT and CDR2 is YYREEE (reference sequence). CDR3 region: CASSLVGRDYEQYF. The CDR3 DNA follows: TGTGCCAGCAGCTTGGTGGGCAGGGACTACGAGCAGTACTTC.

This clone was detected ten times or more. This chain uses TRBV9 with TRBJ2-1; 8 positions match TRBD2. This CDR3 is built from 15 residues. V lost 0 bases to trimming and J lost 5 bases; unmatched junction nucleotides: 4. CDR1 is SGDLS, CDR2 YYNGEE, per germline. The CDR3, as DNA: TGTGCCAGCAGCGTAGTGGGGACTAGTCACAATGAGCAGTTCTTC. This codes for CASSVVGTSHNEQFF.

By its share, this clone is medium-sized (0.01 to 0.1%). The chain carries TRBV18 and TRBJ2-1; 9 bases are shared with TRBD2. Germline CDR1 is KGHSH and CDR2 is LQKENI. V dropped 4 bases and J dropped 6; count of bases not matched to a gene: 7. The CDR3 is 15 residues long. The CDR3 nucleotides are TGTGCCAGCTCACGCGCGGGAGGGCCTGGCAATGAGCAGTTCTTC. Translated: CASSRAGGPGNEQFF.

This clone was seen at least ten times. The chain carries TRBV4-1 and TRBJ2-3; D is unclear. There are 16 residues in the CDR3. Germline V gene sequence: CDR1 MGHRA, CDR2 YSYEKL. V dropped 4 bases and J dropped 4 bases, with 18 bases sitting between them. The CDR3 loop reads CASSPKPYPVADTQYF. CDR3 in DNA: TGCGCCAGCAGCCCAAAACCTTACCCCGTAGCAGATACGCAGTATTTT.

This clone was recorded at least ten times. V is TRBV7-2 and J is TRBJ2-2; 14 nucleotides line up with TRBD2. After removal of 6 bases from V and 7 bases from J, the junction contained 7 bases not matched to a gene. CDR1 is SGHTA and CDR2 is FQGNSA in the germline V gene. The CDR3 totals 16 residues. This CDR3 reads CASRYGLAGGHGELFF. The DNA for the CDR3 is TGTGCCAGCAGATACGGACTAGCGGGGGGTCACGGGGAGCTGTTTTTT.

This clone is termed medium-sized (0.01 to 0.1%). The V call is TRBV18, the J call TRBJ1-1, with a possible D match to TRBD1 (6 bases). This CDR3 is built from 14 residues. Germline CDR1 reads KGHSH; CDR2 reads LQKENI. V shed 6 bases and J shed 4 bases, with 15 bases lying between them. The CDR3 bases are TGTGCCAGCTCGTTCGGGATGACAGGCACTGAAGCTTTCTTT. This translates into CASSFGMTGTEAFF.

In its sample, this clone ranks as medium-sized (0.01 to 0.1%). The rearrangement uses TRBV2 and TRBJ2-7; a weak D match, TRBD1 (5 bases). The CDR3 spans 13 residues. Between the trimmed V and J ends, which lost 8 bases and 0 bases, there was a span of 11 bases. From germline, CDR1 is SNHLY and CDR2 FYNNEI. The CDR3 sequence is CASGWQGSYEQYF. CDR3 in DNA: TGTGCCAGCGGTTGGCAGGGCTCCTACGAGCAGTACTTC.

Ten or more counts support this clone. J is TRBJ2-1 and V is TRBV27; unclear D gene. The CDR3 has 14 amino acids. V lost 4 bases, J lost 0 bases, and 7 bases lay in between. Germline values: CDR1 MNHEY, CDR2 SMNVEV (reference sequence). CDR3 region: CASSSSDSYNEQFF. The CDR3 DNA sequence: TGTGCCAGCAGTTCTTCAGACTCCTACAATGAGCAGTTCTTC.